This is a list of T cell receptor beta chains from one sample in a study of cytomegalovirus exposure and HLA in healthy donors. Here immunoSEQ multiplex PCR was the method, and the copy in TCRdb shows in-frame clones only, minus some. The table records 200,000 to 250,000 clones, over 65% of them present only once. Specimen: PBMCs. These receptors were collected from a man aged 35 to 55 in good health and CMV-seronegative. The CDR3 runs from the conserved cysteine through the conserved F or W. Fields, in order: CDR3 protein, CDR3 DNA, J gene, clone size, D gene, V gene. The D gene is left open where the match is weak. Not every row has a clone size; where given, it reads once, few, many or a size class.

CDR3aa: CASSLGQSYEQYF
CDR3nt: TGTGCCAGCAGCTTGGGACAATCCTACGAGCAGTACTTC
j_gene: TRBJ2-7
abundance: few
d_gene: -
v_gene: TRBV5-4

CDR3aa: CASSDRGLDYGYTF
CDR3nt: TGTGCCAGCAGTGATAGGGGGTTAGACTATGGCTACACCTTC
j_gene: TRBJ1-2
abundance: -
d_gene: -
v_gene: TRBV2

CDR3aa: CASKGVGQGLNQPQHF
CDR3nt: TGTGCCAGTAAGGGAGTAGGACAGGGCCTCAATCAGCCCCAGCATTTT
j_gene: TRBJ1-5
abundance: -
d_gene: TRBD1
v_gene: TRBV19

CDR3aa: CASSAGTANEKLFF
CDR3nt: TGTGCCAGCAGCGCCGGGACAGCAAATGAAAAACTGTTTTTT
j_gene: TRBJ1-4
abundance: -
d_gene: TRBD1
v_gene: TRBV9

CDR3aa: CASSKRGGGGNEQFF
CDR3nt: TGTGCCAGCAGCAAGCGGGGCGGGGGGGGTAATGAGCAGTTCTTC
j_gene: TRBJ2-1
abundance: -
d_gene: TRBD2
v_gene: TRBV7-8

CDR3aa: CARSPEQGVATNEKLFF
CDR3nt: TGTGCCAGAAGCCCAGAACAGGGGGTCGCAACTAATGAAAAACTGTTTTTT
j_gene: TRBJ1-4
abundance: -
d_gene: -
v_gene: TRBV7-5

CDR3aa: CATSRRQGANTGELFF
CDR3nt: TGTGCCACCAGCAGACGACAGGGGGCGAACACCGGGGAGCTGTTTTTT
j_gene: TRBJ2-2
abundance: -
d_gene: TRBD1
v_gene: TRBV15

CDR3aa: CASSERGAYEQYF
CDR3nt: TGTGCCAGCAGTGAGCGGGGGGCCTACGAGCAGTACTTC
j_gene: TRBJ2-7
abundance: few
d_gene: TRBD2
v_gene: TRBV2

CDR3aa: CASSLKLAYEQYF
CDR3nt: TGTGCCAGCAGCTTAAAACTAGCCTACGAGCAGTACTTC
j_gene: TRBJ2-7
abundance: once
d_gene: -
v_gene: TRBV5-6

CDR3aa: CASSYSSAGNQPQHF
CDR3nt: TGTGCCAGCAGTTACTCGTCGGCAGGGAATCAGCCCCAGCATTTT
j_gene: TRBJ1-5
abundance: -
d_gene: -
v_gene: TRBV6-5

CDR3aa: CAISEGGGTYNEQFF
CDR3nt: TGTGCCATCAGTGAAGGCGGGGGTACCTACAATGAGCAGTTCTTC
j_gene: TRBJ2-1
abundance: -
d_gene: TRBD2
v_gene: TRBV10-3

CDR3aa: CASSLRDRGLANLVNTEAFF
CDR3nt: TGTGCCAGCAGTTTAAGGGACAGGGGGCTCGCGAATCTGGTGAACACTGAAGCTTTCTTT
j_gene: TRBJ1-1
abundance: -
d_gene: TRBD1
v_gene: TRBV27

CDR3aa: CSVLSTDTQYF
CDR3nt: TGCAGCGTTCTCAGCACAGATACGCAGTATTTT
j_gene: TRBJ2-3
abundance: -
d_gene: -
v_gene: TRBV29-1

CDR3aa: CASSPTQGAGGSPLNF
CDR3nt: TGTGCCAGCAGCCCCACACAGGGGGCAGGGGGTTCACCCCTCAACTTT
j_gene: TRBJ1-6
abundance: -
d_gene: TRBD1
v_gene: TRBV7-2

CDR3aa: CASTVGQRETQYF
CDR3nt: TGTGCCAGCACAGTGGGGCAGCGAGAGACCCAGTACTTC
j_gene: TRBJ2-5
abundance: once
d_gene: -
v_gene: TRBV6-5

CDR3aa: CASSRGQGTYEQYF
CDR3nt: TGTGCCAGTAGTAGGGGACAGGGGACCTACGAGCAGTACTTC
j_gene: TRBJ2-7
abundance: few
d_gene: TRBD1
v_gene: TRBV19

CDR3aa: CASGEQGAGEAFF
CDR3nt: TGTGCCAGCGGGGAGCAGGGGGCCGGAGAAGCTTTCTTT
j_gene: TRBJ1-1
abundance: few
d_gene: TRBD1
v_gene: TRBV7-2

CDR3aa: CASSLLDRGRRGNTIYF
CDR3nt: TGTGCCAGCAGCTTACTCGACAGGGGGCGAAGAGGAAACACCATATATTTT
j_gene: TRBJ1-3
abundance: -
d_gene: TRBD1
v_gene: TRBV7-9

CDR3aa: CASERDRDSPLHF
CDR3nt: TGTGCCAGCGAAAGAGACAGGGATTCACCCCTCCACTTT
j_gene: TRBJ1-6
abundance: -
d_gene: TRBD1
v_gene: TRBV19

CDR3aa: CASSLAGGSYEQYF
CDR3nt: TGTGCCAGCAGCTTAGCCGGCGGGAGCTACGAGCAGTACTTC
j_gene: TRBJ2-7
abundance: -
d_gene: TRBD2
v_gene: TRBV7-6

CDR3aa: CASSFRGPREQYF
CDR3nt: TGTGCCAGCAGTTTCAGGGGACCCAGGGAGCAGTACTTC
j_gene: TRBJ2-7
abundance: -
d_gene: -
v_gene: TRBV27

CDR3aa: CAIRTENSYEQYF
CDR3nt: TGTGCCATACGGACAGAAAATTCCTACGAGCAGTACTTC
j_gene: TRBJ2-7
abundance: -
d_gene: -
v_gene: TRBV10-3

CDR3aa: CASSFRNTDTQYF
CDR3nt: TGTGCCAGCAGTTTTCGTAACACAGATACGCAGTATTTT
j_gene: TRBJ2-3
abundance: -
d_gene: -
v_gene: TRBV27

CDR3aa: CASSPRFNEKLFF
CDR3nt: TGTGCCAGCAGTCCACGGTTTAATGAAAAACTGTTTTTT
j_gene: TRBJ1-4
abundance: -
d_gene: -
v_gene: TRBV6-1

CDR3aa: CASSTPGTGQPQHF
CDR3nt: TGTGCCAGTAGTACTCCCGGGACAGGTCAGCCCCAGCATTTT
j_gene: TRBJ1-5
abundance: once
d_gene: TRBD1
v_gene: TRBV19

CDR3aa: CASSFLNFDGELFF
CDR3nt: TGTGCCAGCTCCTTCCTCAACTTTGACGGGGAGCTGTTTTTT
j_gene: TRBJ2-2
abundance: -
d_gene: -
v_gene: TRBV9

CDR3aa: CASRPGGPSYEQYF
CDR3nt: TGTGCCAGCAGACCGGGGGGGCCCTCCTACGAGCAGTACTTC
j_gene: TRBJ2-7
abundance: -
d_gene: TRBD2
v_gene: TRBV7-2

CDR3aa: CASSQLVGQGQGELFF
CDR3nt: TGCGCCAGCAGTCAACTGGTGGGACAGGGGCAGGGGGAGCTGTTTTTT
j_gene: TRBJ2-2
abundance: -
d_gene: TRBD1
v_gene: TRBV23-1

CDR3aa: CASSPGGRDSNQPQHF
CDR3nt: TGTGCCAGCAGCCCCGGGGGGCGTGATAGCAATCAGCCCCAGCATTTT
j_gene: TRBJ1-5
abundance: -
d_gene: -
v_gene: TRBV28

CDR3aa: CASSAQKNTEAFF
CDR3nt: TGTGCCAGCAGCGCACAGAAGAACACTGAAGCTTTCTTT
j_gene: TRBJ1-1
abundance: few
d_gene: -
v_gene: TRBV6-1

CDR3aa: CSAGTRGYEQYF
CDR3nt: TGCAGCGCCGGGACTAGAGGTTACGAGCAGTACTTC
j_gene: TRBJ2-7
abundance: few
d_gene: TRBD2
v_gene: TRBV29-1

CDR3aa: CATSEGGQGAYEQYF
CDR3nt: TGTGCCACCAGCGAGGGGGGACAGGGGGCATACGAGCAGTACTTC
j_gene: TRBJ2-7
abundance: -
d_gene: TRBD1
v_gene: TRBV15

CDR3aa: CASRLFGGATYEQYF
CDR3nt: TGCGCCAGCAGGTTATTTGGCGGGGCGACCTACGAGCAGTACTTC
j_gene: TRBJ2-7
abundance: -
d_gene: -
v_gene: TRBV5-1

CDR3aa: CASSFQGIGTGELFF
CDR3nt: TGCGCCAGCAGCTTTCAGGGAATCGGCACCGGGGAGCTGTTTTTT
j_gene: TRBJ2-2
abundance: -
d_gene: -
v_gene: TRBV5-1

CDR3aa: CASSLDRGTDTQYF
CDR3nt: TGTGCCAGCAGTTTGGACAGGGGCACAGATACGCAGTATTTT
j_gene: TRBJ2-3
abundance: -
d_gene: TRBD1
v_gene: TRBV28

CDR3aa: CASSLTGGNEQYF
CDR3nt: TGTGCCAGCAGCTTAACGGGGGGAAACGAGCAGTACTTC
j_gene: TRBJ2-7
abundance: -
d_gene: TRBD2
v_gene: TRBV7-2

CDR3aa: CARGGRYEQYF
CDR3nt: TGTGCGAGGGGGGGAAGGTACGAGCAGTACTTC
j_gene: TRBJ2-7
abundance: -
d_gene: -
v_gene: TRBV28

CDR3aa: CASGLYDRDNQPQHF
CDR3nt: TGTGCTAGTGGTTTGTACGACAGAGATAATCAGCCCCAGCATTTT
j_gene: TRBJ1-5
abundance: -
d_gene: -
v_gene: TRBV12-5

CDR3aa: CASRTGGGYGYTF
CDR3nt: TGTGCCAGCAGGACAGGGGGCGGGTATGGCTACACCTTC
j_gene: TRBJ1-2
abundance: -
d_gene: TRBD1
v_gene: TRBV6-5

CDR3aa: CASSPLTGGEDGYTF
CDR3nt: TGTGCCAGCTCACCACTCACAGGGGGGGAGGATGGCTACACCTTC
j_gene: TRBJ1-2
abundance: -
d_gene: TRBD1
v_gene: TRBV18

CDR3aa: CASSETSGSYNEQFF
CDR3nt: TGTGCCAGCAGTGAAACTAGCGGCTCCTACAATGAGCAGTTCTTC
j_gene: TRBJ2-1
abundance: once
d_gene: TRBD2
v_gene: TRBV6-4

CDR3aa: CASSGSWTGEDGYTF
CDR3nt: TGTGCCAGCAGCGGAAGTTGGACAGGGGAGGATGGCTACACCTTC
j_gene: TRBJ1-2
abundance: -
d_gene: TRBD1
v_gene: TRBV5-4

CDR3aa: CASFPGQGLEGYTF
CDR3nt: TGTGCCAGCTTCCCGGGACAGGGGTTGGAGGGCTACACCTTC
j_gene: TRBJ1-2
abundance: -
d_gene: TRBD1
v_gene: TRBV18

CDR3aa: CASSWGRSGIETQYF
CDR3nt: TGCGCCAGCAGCTGGGGGAGGAGCGGGATTGAGACCCAGTACTTC
j_gene: TRBJ2-5
abundance: -
d_gene: TRBD2
v_gene: TRBV5-1

CDR3aa: CASSLRTRNEQFF
CDR3nt: TGTGCCAGCAGCCTCAGGACTCGTAATGAGCAGTTCTTC
j_gene: TRBJ2-1
abundance: -
d_gene: -
v_gene: TRBV5-4

CDR3aa: CASRPGQGANEQFF
CDR3nt: TGTGCCAGCAGACCGGGACAGGGGGCTAATGAGCAGTTCTTC
j_gene: TRBJ2-1
abundance: -
d_gene: TRBD1
v_gene: TRBV7-2

CDR3aa: CASGLRGRHGYTF
CDR3nt: TGTGCTAGTGGTTTAAGGGGGAGACATGGCTACACCTTC
j_gene: TRBJ1-2
abundance: -
d_gene: -
v_gene: TRBV12-5

CDR3aa: CASSLGTSAADTQYF
CDR3nt: TGCGCCAGCAGCTTAGGGACTAGCGCTGCGGATACGCAGTATTTT
j_gene: TRBJ2-3
abundance: -
d_gene: TRBD2
v_gene: TRBV5-1

CDR3aa: CASSWTGSDEQYF
CDR3nt: TGCGCCAGCAGCTGGACAGGGTCCGACGAGCAGTACTTC
j_gene: TRBJ2-7
abundance: -
d_gene: TRBD1
v_gene: TRBV5-1

CDR3aa: CASSLSGAGPYEQYF
CDR3nt: TGTGCCAGCAGCCTCAGTGGCGCAGGGCCCTACGAGCAGTACTTC
j_gene: TRBJ2-7
abundance: -
d_gene: -
v_gene: TRBV7-2

CDR3aa: CASSPGTGLGEAFF
CDR3nt: TGCGCCAGCAGCCCTGGGACAGGGCTAGGTGAAGCTTTCTTT
j_gene: TRBJ1-1
abundance: -
d_gene: TRBD1
v_gene: TRBV5-1

CDR3aa: CASSVQGGARIQYF
CDR3nt: TGTGCCAGCAGTGTCCAAGGGGGGGCCAGGATTCAGTACTTC
j_gene: TRBJ2-4
abundance: few
d_gene: -
v_gene: TRBV25-1